These 5 T cell receptor beta chains originate from one sample sequenced in a study of Graves' ophthalmopathy and Graves' hyperthyroidism. Scientists amplified the TCR beta CDR3 regions from RNA transcripts. HTBI-primed RT-PCR formed the first round, and a multiplex PCR formed the second. MiXCR, applied by TCRdb to the multiplex PCR reads, yields one record per CDR3 protein. The sample carries a few hundred thousand distinct CDR3 sequences, 15% recorded once. What was sequenced was peripheral blood. These receptors were collected from a woman between 18 and 30 years old with stable Graves' hyperthyroidism.

This clonotype was picked up many times. The genes are TRBV19 and TRBJ1-2; a weak D match, TRBD1 (6 bases). This CDR3 is 13 amino acids long. Trimming removed 7 bases from V and 8 bases from J, with 17 bases in between. The germline gives CDR1 LNHDA, CDR2 SQIVND (reference sequence). The CDR3 DNA follows: TGTGCCAGTACGCAGTACAGGGATGACGGCTACACCTTC. As protein: CASTQYRDDGYTF.

This clonotype appeared many times. The genes are TRBV2 and TRBJ2-7; possibly TRBD1 for D (5 bases). V was clipped by 7 bases and J by 0 bases, with 10 bases between them. The CDR3 has 13 amino acids. Germline assignment: CDR1 SNHLY and CDR2 FYNNEI. CDR3 residues: CASMDMSSYEQYF. CDR3 coding DNA: TGTGCCAGCATGGACATGAGCTCCTACGAGCAGTACTTC.

This clonotype was seen at least ten times. This chain connects TRBV18 to TRBJ1-6; possibly TRBD1 for D (5 bases). The CDR3 is made up of 14 amino acids. V lost 1 base, J lost 13 bases, and 14 bases lay in between. In germline, CDR1 is KGHSH, CDR2 LQKENI. CDR3 in amino acids: CASSPQGPSTPLHF. As DNA, the CDR3 is TGTGCCAGCTCACCACAGGGGCCGTCTACTCCCCTCCACTTT.

At least ten counts were recorded for this clonotype. The rearrangement links TRBV20-1 to TRBJ2-7; a weak D match, TRBD2 (5 bases). There are 13 residues in the CDR3. Germline V gives CDR1 DFQATT, CDR2 SNEGSKA (reference sequence). V lost 5 bases, J lost 7 bases, and 18 bases lay in between. The CDR3 DNA is TGCAGTGCTGGGCGGATAGCCCCGGGGGAGCAGTACTTC. It translates to CSAGRIAPGEQYF.

This clonotype was counted ten times or more. The chain links TRBV6-2 or TRBV6-3 to TRBJ2-7, with 9 bases identical to TRBD2. The germline gives CDR1 MNHEY, CDR2 SVGEGT. This CDR3 has 19 amino acids. V lost 7 bases to trimming and J lost 2 bases; unmatched junction nucleotides: 21. For the CDR3, the DNA is TGTGCCAGCATACGGAAGGAGTTAGCGGGGGCCCTAGGAACCTACGAGCAGTACTTC. It yields the protein CASIRKELAGALGTYEQYF.